The clone carrying this T cell receptor (beta chain) was detected a few times. What it recognizes is unknown. Amplification targeted TCR beta CDR3 regions from RNA transcripts. TCR CDR3 underwent first-round RT-PCR with the HTBI primer set. Each CDR3 protein gets one entry after TCRdb re-called the multiplex PCR reads with MiXCR. The data hold approximately 350,000 distinct CDR3 sequences, with 15% observed a single time. These data are taken from a study of T cells in Graves' hyperthyroidism and ophthalmopathy. Notes on the study in general: Before onset, by a median of approximately 5.9 months, the model predicted ophthalmopathy.

The study included ophthalmopathy patients with Clinical Activity Score at least 3, NOSPECS grade at least 4 and duration under 3 months. A patient was excluded if there was uncontrolled infection, other autoimmune disease, pregnancy or lactation. Diagnoses were made from clinical symptoms, serum measures (thyroxine and TRAb), thyroid ultrasound and orbital computed tomography. The origin of this receptor is a woman in her sixties or seventies with Graves' ophthalmopathy. Sequencing was done on a sample of blood.

The CDR3 loop reads CASSLRLTNTGELFF. CDR3 nucleotide sequence: TGCGCCAGCAGCTTGCGACTAACGAACACCGGGGAGCTGTTTTTT. The chain uses TRBV5-1 and TRBJ2-2; possibly TRBD2 for D (5 bases). Germline loops: CDR1 SGHRS, CDR2 YFSETQ. This CDR3 region has 15 residues. Trimming took 1 base from V and 0 from J, leaving 7 bases between them.